Here is one T cell receptor beta chain with its context. This entry comes from a study of T cell changes during pregnancy in multiple sclerosis. The germline gives CDR1 MGHRA, CDR2 YSYEKL. The CDR3 is made up of 15 amino acids. Trimming at V came to 4 bases and at J to 4 bases, leaving 7 bases not matched to a gene. TCRdb's table, derived via immunoSEQ multiplex PCR, lists solely in-frame clones and lacks some. The sample consists of approximately 30,000 clones, roughly nine tenths of them appearing once. The source was CD8+ T cells from peripheral blood mononuclear cells, collected before pregnancy. The rearrangement links TRBV4-1 to TRBJ1-1; 9 bases align to TRBD1. This sequence originates from a female donor with multiple sclerosis, enrolled in a pregnancy study. CDR3 region: CASSPSETGGTEAFF. In DNA, the CDR3 is TGCGCCAGCAGCCCTTCCGAGACAGGGGGCACTGAAGCTTTCTTT.